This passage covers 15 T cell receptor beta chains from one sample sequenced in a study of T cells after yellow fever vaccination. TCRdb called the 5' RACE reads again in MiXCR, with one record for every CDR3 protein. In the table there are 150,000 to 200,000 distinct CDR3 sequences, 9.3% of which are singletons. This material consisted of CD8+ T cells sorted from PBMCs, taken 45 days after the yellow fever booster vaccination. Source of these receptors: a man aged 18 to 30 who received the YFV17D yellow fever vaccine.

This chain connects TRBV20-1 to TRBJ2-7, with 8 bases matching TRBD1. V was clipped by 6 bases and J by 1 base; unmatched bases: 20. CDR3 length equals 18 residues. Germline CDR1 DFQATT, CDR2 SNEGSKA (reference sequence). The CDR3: CSATPGQDFLTESYEQYV. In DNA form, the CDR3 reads TGCAGTGCAACTCCGGGACAGGACTTCTTAACAGAGTCCTACGAGCAGTACGTC.

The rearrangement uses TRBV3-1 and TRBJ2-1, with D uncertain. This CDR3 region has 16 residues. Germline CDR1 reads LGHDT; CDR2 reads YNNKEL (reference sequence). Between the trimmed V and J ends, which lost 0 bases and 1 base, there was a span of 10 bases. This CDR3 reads CASSQEYGRSYNEQFF. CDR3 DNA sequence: TGTGCCAGCAGCCAAGAGTATGGGCGGTCCTACAATGAGCAGTTCTTC.

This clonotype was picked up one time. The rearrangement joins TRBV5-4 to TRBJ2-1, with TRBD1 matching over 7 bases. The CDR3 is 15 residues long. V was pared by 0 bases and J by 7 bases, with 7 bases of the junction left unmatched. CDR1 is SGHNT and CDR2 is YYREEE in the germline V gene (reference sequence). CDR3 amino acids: CASSLDRGLGNEQFF. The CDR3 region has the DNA TGTGCCAGCAGCTTGGACAGGGGCTTAGGGAATGAGCAGTTCTTC.

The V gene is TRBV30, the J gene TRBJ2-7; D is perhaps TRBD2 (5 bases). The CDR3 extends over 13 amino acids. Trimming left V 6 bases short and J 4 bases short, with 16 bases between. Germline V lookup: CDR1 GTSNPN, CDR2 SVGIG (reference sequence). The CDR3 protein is CACGMLRGYEQYF. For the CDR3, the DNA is TGTGCCTGTGGGATGCTCCGGGGATACGAGCAGTACTTC.

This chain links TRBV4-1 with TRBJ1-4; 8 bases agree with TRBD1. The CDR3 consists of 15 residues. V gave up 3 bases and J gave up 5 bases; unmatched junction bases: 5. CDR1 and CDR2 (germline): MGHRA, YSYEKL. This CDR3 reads CASSQGQEWNEKLFF. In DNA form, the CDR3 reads TGCGCCAGCAGCCAGGGACAGGAATGGAATGAAAAACTGTTTTTT.

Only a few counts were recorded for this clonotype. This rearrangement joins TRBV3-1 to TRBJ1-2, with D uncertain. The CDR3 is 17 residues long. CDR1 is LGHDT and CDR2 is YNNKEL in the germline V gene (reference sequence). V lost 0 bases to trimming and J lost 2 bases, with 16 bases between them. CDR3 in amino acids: CASSQEFLGRTNYGYTF. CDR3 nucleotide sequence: TGTGCCAGCAGCCAAGAATTTTTGGGCAGAACGAACTATGGCTACACCTTC.

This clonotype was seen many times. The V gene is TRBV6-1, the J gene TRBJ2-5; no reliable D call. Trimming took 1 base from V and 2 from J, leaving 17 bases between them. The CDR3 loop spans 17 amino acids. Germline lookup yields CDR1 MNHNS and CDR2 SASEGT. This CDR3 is CASSEEERRPIQETQYF. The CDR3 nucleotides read TGTGCCAGCAGTGAAGAGGAAAGACGGCCGATACAAGAGACCCAGTACTTC.

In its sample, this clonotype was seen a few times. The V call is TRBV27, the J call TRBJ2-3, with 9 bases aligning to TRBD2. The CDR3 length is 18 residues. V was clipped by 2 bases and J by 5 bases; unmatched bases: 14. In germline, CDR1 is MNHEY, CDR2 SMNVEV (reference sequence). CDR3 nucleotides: TGTGCCAGCAGTTTAAATGGGTTAGCGGGGGCCCGTGGAGATACGCAGTATTTT. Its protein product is CASSLNGLAGARGDTQYF.

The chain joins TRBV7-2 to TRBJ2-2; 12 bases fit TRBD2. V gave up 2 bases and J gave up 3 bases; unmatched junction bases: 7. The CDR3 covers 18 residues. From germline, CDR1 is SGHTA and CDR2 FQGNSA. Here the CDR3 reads CASSLPASGGAYTGELFF. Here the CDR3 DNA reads TGTGCCAGCAGCTTACCAGCTAGCGGGGGGGCGTACACCGGGGAGCTGTTTTTT.

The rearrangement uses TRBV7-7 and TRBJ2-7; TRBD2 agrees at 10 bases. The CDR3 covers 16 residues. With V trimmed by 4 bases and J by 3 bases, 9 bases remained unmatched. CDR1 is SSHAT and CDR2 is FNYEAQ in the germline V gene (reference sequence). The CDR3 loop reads CASSSGEVAGGYEQYF. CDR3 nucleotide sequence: TGTGCCAGCAGCTCCGGTGAGGTAGCGGGGGGCTACGAGCAGTACTTC.

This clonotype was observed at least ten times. CDR3: CASSPGQSPYNEQFF. The CDR3 nucleotides are TGCGCCAGCAGCCCTGGACAGAGCCCCTACAATGAGCAGTTCTTC. V is TRBV4-1 and J is TRBJ2-1; TRBD1 is a possible D gene (6 bases). The CDR3 has 15 amino acids. The germline V gene encodes CDR1 MGHRA and CDR2 YSYEKL. Between the trimmed V and J ends, which lost 4 bases and 2 bases, there was a span of 12 bases.

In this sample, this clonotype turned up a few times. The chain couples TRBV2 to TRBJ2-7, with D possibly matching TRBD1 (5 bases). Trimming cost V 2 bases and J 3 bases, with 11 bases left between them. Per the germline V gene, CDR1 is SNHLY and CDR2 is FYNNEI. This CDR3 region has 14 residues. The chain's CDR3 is CASSEPLGLYEQYF. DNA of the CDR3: TGTGCCAGCAGTGAACCTTTGGGGCTCTACGAGCAGTACTTC.

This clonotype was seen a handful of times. The CDR3 DNA reads TGTGCCAGCAGTTACGGGGCAGGAGCAACTAATGAAAAACTGTTTTTT. This encodes CASSYGAGATNEKLFF. This chain connects TRBV6-5 to TRBJ1-4; a possible D gene is TRBD1 (5 bases). Germline V gene lookup returns CDR1 MNHEY and CDR2 SVGAGI. Trimming took 2 bases from V and 0 from J, leaving 10 bases between them. The CDR3 contains 16 residues.

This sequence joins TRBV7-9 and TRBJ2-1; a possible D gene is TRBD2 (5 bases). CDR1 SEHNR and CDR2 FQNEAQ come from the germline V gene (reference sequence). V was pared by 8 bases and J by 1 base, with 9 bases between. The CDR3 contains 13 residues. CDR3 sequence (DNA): TGTGCCAGCGCGAGGGTTTCCTACAATGAGCAGTTCTTC. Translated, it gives CASARVSYNEQFF.

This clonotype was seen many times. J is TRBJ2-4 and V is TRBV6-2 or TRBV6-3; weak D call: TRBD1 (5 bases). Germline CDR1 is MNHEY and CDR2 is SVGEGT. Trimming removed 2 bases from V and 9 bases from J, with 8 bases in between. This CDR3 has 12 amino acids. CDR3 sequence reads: CASSYRGSIQYF. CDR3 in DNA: TGTGCCAGCAGTTACAGGGGCAGCATTCAGTACTTC.